Listed below are T cell receptor beta chains from one sample, sequenced in a study of T cell repertoires and Cas9 in healthy adults. TCRdb's copy holds only in-frame clones and misses some; the assay was immunoSEQ multiplex PCR. The sample holds tens of thousands of clones, 85% to 95% seen once. Sequencing input: CD4+ effector T cells (CD127+, CD25-, CD137-, CD154-) from PBMCs; culture status not recorded. The receptor source for this set is a human donor in good health. Both conserved end residues are part of each CDR3. The D gene is left open where the match is weak. Clone size is not always given. Where it is, it says once, few, many or a class for expanded clones.

J: TRBJ2-5; D: -; size: -; V: TRBV6-5; DNA: TGTGCCAGCAGTCAATCTCGAGAGACCCAGTACTTC; CDR3: CASSQSRETQYF
J: TRBJ2-1; D: TRBD1; size: -; V: TRBV19; DNA: TGTGCCAGTAGAGACAGGGGGTCACCTCTTTACAATGAGCAGTTCTTC; CDR3: CASRDRGSPLYNEQFF
J: TRBJ2-2; D: -; size: -; V: TRBV7-2; DNA: TGTGCCAGCAGCGAAGGTAGCGGGAACACCGGGGAGCTGTTTTTT; CDR3: CASSEGSGNTGELFF
J: TRBJ2-2; D: TRBD2; size: -; V: TRBV9; DNA: TGTGCCAGCAGCACCGCTACCGGGACTAGACGAACCGGGGAGCTGTTTTTT; CDR3: CASSTATGTRRTGELFF
J: TRBJ2-1; D: TRBD2; size: -; V: TRBV27; DNA: TGTGCCAGCAGAACTGCGGGAGGACTATACAATGAGCAGTTCTTC; CDR3: CASRTAGGLYNEQFF
J: TRBJ2-5; D: -; size: -; V: TRBV9; DNA: TGTGCCAGCACCCCCTTTGAGGACTCGCAAGAGACCCAGTACTTC; CDR3: CASTPFEDSQETQYF
J: TRBJ2-3; D: TRBD2; size: -; V: TRBV4-2; DNA: TGTGCCAGCAGCCAAGTTCTAGCGGGAGGGGATACGCAGTATTTT; CDR3: CASSQVLAGGDTQYF
J: TRBJ2-3; D: -; size: once; V: TRBV28; DNA: TGTGCCGGTTCTTCAGAGGGAGGTCTAGGTCAGGATACGCAGTATTTT; CDR3: CAGSSEGGLGQDTQYF
J: TRBJ1-5; D: -; size: -; V: TRBV19; DNA: TGTGCCAGTAGTATCGCTCAGAGCAATCAGCCCCAGCATTTT; CDR3: CASSIAQSNQPQHF
J: TRBJ1-2; D: TRBD1; size: -; V: TRBV6-6; DNA: TGTGCCAGATACATGCGGGACAGGGTAAGAGGCTACACCTTC; CDR3: CARYMRDRVRGYTF
J: TRBJ2-2; D: -; size: -; V: TRBV29-1; DNA: TGCAGCGTTGAGACCTATCGGGAGCTGTTTTTT; CDR3: CSVETYRELFF
J: TRBJ2-3; D: -; size: -; V: TRBV15; DNA: TGTGCCACCAGCCCTACAACAGGGAAGACAGATACGCAGTATTTT; CDR3: CATSPTTGKTDTQYF
J: TRBJ2-1; D: TRBD2; size: -; V: TRBV19; DNA: TGTGCCAGTAGTGTACTAGCGGGGGGGCCTGGTGAGCAGTTCTTC; CDR3: CASSVLAGGPGEQFF
J: TRBJ1-2; D: -; size: -; V: TRBV19; DNA: TGTGCCAGTAGTGTAGGGGACAACTATGGCTACACCTTC; CDR3: CASSVGDNYGYTF
J: TRBJ1-1; D: -; size: once; V: TRBV5-1; DNA: TGCGCCAGCAGCCCTCCGGGACAAACTGAAGCTTTCTTT; CDR3: CASSPPGQTEAFF
J: TRBJ1-1; D: -; size: -; V: TRBV4-2; DNA: TGTGCCAGCAGCCGGGATCGGTCCCCCTTCCATAAGAACACTGAAGCTTTCTTT; CDR3: CASSRDRSPFHKNTEAFF
J: TRBJ2-5; D: -; size: -; V: TRBV15; DNA: TGTGCCACCAGCAGAGATATTCAAGGGGAGACCCAGTACTTC; CDR3: CATSRDIQGETQYF
J: TRBJ2-1; D: -; size: -; V: TRBV5-6; DNA: TGTGCCAGCAGCCTTAGCGGAGCGATCTCCTACAATGAGCAGTTCTTC; CDR3: CASSLSGAISYNEQFF